This T cell receptor beta chain originates from a study of cytomegalovirus exposure and HLA in healthy donors (dated by TCRdb to 2016 to 2017). Some background on the complete study: An earlier analysis of about 530 of the donors reported about 300 Gb of sequence data and around 120 million unique TCR beta sequences obtained from about 179 million T cells. Approximately 330 gigabases of sequencing data and 70 million to 95 million unique TCR sequences made up an early release that covered over 550 HLA-typed donors. Of the roughly 400 genotyped donors, approximately 83% fell in the genetic ancestry cluster associated with self-reported Caucasian donors. The aim of the study was to test whether cataloging public T cell receptors could identify signatures of past pathogen exposure. The study used immunosequencing to profile the T cell repertoires of hundreds of subjects and linked those repertoires to cytomegalovirus serostatus. Along with the approximately 600-subject first cohort, a separate validation cohort of 120 different subjects was used. High-throughput TCR immunosequencing, statistical association of individual TCRs with disease status, and machine learning were combined to predict cytomegalovirus infection status. A later analysis re-examined previously published TCR beta repertoires from hundreds of donors and added high-resolution HLA genotyping to investigate patterns of TCR occurrence. The later analysis used no new phenotypic data to find candidate immune exposures, relying instead on TCR beta sequences and their occurrence across donors. An earlier analysis of more than 450 of the donors used high-throughput TCR beta sequencing to judge whether each TCR beta V gene segment behaved as functional or pseudogenic. Alongside the repertoire data, information on donor age, sex, ethnicity and CMV serostatus was compiled. A later genetic analysis took genome-wide SNP genotypes for about three fifths of the 666 donors and used that subset as a discovery cohort. Every repertoire in the discovery cohort had been generated on one and the same sequencing platform. Class I and class II HLA loci were covered by the typing at four-digit resolution. Typing coverage varied by locus: roughly 620-640 donors for A, B, C, DRB1 and DQB1; some 520 for DQA1; 606 for DPA1; approximately 490 for DPB1. Four to six DR-DQ haplotypes were handled as single units for association and clustering because linkage in the cohort was strong. Among some 400 genotyped donors of the cohort, an average of around 220,000 unique TCR beta nucleotide sequences was sequenced per donor, of which roughly 17% were non-productive. Paper-wide results and their limitations: A later analysis found that HLA-associated TCR beta chains were more clonally expanded and had lower generation probabilities than equally common non-associated chains. At a false discovery rate of 0.05, a later analysis linked some 17,000 TCR beta sequences to specific HLA alleles. According to a later analysis, most CMV-associated TCR beta chains appeared to be HLA-restricted, and the HLA associations seemed to be driven largely by CMV exposure. Compared with the approximately 700-donor mean, donors in an Asian-associated ancestry cluster had fewer N-insertions in productive TCRs, according to a later genetic analysis. The cohort was sequenced for TCR beta chains only, and without alpha or paired-chain data the features that could be detected were limited. Presence/absence analyses assumed roughly uniform sequencing depth across donors, an assumption that may not hold. Some IMGT-functional V segments, including TRBV6-2 and TRBV6-3, could not be told apart with the 87-base-pair reads, so those segments were excluded. Across donors, most TCR sequences were observed very rarely, whereas some public TCRs were present in many individuals. Because counts were too low, around 17 rarely observed V segments, including chromosome 9 orphons, were left out of the earlier analysis of some 640 of the donors. A further reported finding was that TCR beta sequences accurately predicted the HLA-A and HLA-B alleles for most subjects in the first cohort. HLA typing was unavailable for some donors at each locus, so association tests used only the typed subset. Correlated functional status among segregating V segments might reflect linkage disequilibrium, but an unknown experimental factor could not be ruled out. In a later analysis, several top co-occurrence clusters were reported to appear linked to parvovirus B19, influenza, CMV and Epstein-Barr virus. A group of highly shared sequence variants was considered likely to be a technical artifact of the sequencing pipeline. In a later analysis, TCR association rates were found to vary across HLA loci, with the most associated TCRs seen for DRB1 alleles and the fewest for HLA-C alleles. When HLA alleles, especially DR and DQ, strongly co-occurred, TCR associations were difficult to assign to individual alleles. V-gene and J-gene trimming of TCR beta chains was associated with a missense DCLRE1C variant in a later genetic analysis, and the association was replicated in an independent cohort. Three of the identified cytomegalovirus-associated TCR beta chains were confirmed in vitro to be specific for cytomegalovirus antigens. Immune exposure information for the cohort was limited to CMV serostatus. According to the authors, the approach could potentially be generalized to other disease states and immunological phenotypes. A total of fewer than 200 TCR beta chains were listed by the study as associated with cytomegalovirus. The classifier was reported to diagnose cytomegalovirus status with high specificity and sensitivity in both the original cohort and the validation cohort. In an earlier analysis of several hundred of the donors, most TCR beta V segments were observed in productive rearrangements about 87% or about 30% of the time, broadly matching IMGT annotations.

A note on this clone: Its target antigen remains unknown. No much larger clone is present one base from it, and per-base qualities are unavailable.

The cohort consisted of approximately 670 healthy bone marrow donors. At the time of sampling, all cohort members were nominally healthy, though unrecorded immune exposures were likely present. The donor tested CMV seropositive, placing the donor among the 289 seropositive members of the cohort. A peripheral blood sample was collected from each donor, and TCR beta sequencing was performed on peripheral blood mononuclear cells. Genomic DNA extraction from the blood cell samples was performed with the Qiagen DNeasy Blood Extraction Kit. Reading the germline V gene (reference sequence) gives CDR1 LNHDA and CDR2 SQIVND. Relative to germline, V is missing 1 base and J is missing 8 bases, with 7 bases of the junction outside any gene match. The CDR3 numbers 15 residues from cysteine through phenylalanine. Just the 45-base CDR3 DNA is kept, in frame starting at base 1. The library was built by means of the immunoSEQ multiplex PCR assay. The multiplex PCR relied on a mix of 60 forward primers for TCR Vbeta segments and 13 reverse primers for TCR Jbeta segments. The CDR3 region of rearranged TCR beta genes was amplified from genomic DNA by a multiplex PCR assay. The amplified TCR beta libraries were sequenced on the Illumina HiSeq System as 87-base-pair reads. In the paper's pipeline: A later analysis counted about 76 million unique TCR beta chains across the 666 repertoires, and some 11 million of these chains were shared by at least two donors. Raw reads were error-corrected and collapsed into unique sequences with a nearest-neighbor algorithm that merged closely related sequences to remove PCR and sequencing errors. To assign V, D and J gene segments, CDR3 sequences were aligned to IMGT reference sequences. Each retained sequence needed at least a six-nucleotide match to both a V gene segment and a J gene segment. Rearrangements were called productive when the CDR3 lacked stop codons and stayed in frame with V and J; all others were non-productive. Following IMGT convention, CDR3 was defined as the stretch from the second conserved V-encoded cysteine up to the conserved J-encoded phenylalanine. The earlier analysis of roughly 590 of the donors excluded any sequence lacking an unambiguous match to a single V gene segment. An earlier analysis of 587 of the donors called V segments functional above 56.7% productive rearrangements and segregating when the between-donor standard deviation exceeded 5%. A statistical classification framework was built to diagnose cytomegalovirus status from the catalog of TCR beta chain sequences. In a later analysis, V and J genes were assigned by comparing TCR nucleotide sequences against IMGT/GENE-DB human TR gene sequences. A later analysis assigned CDR3 sequences and most-parsimonious VDJ recombination scenarios with the TCRdist pipeline. In a later analysis, every TCR beta chain was defined by the combination of its CDR3 amino acid sequence and its V-gene family, and reads without a unique V-gene family were dropped. In a later analysis, 500 to 700 highly shared, low-generation-probability nucleotide sequences were removed to address suspected cross-contamination and a sequencing artifact. In a later analysis, a clonal expansion index for each public chain was calculated from normalized within-repertoire ranks of inferred template counts. In a later analysis, generation probabilities were computed with a VDJ recombination model fitted to out-of-frame rearrangements, and the resulting probabilities were checked against IGoR. Hypergeometric tests were used in a later analysis to score TCR-TCR, TCR-HLA and TCR-CMV co-occurrence, with a repertoire-size bias correction applied to the TCR pairs. A later analysis estimated false discovery rates by permuting HLA or CMV assignments 20 times. In a later analysis, co-occurring TCRs were grouped using DBSCAN, with TCRdist sequence similarity added in when clustering inside HLA-allele-positive subsets. For co-occurrence clustering, repertoires with fewer than 30,000 or more than 120,000 public chains were excluded, along with four to six repertoires with anomalous nucleotide sharing. TCRdb provides this immuneACCESS table in a form limited to in-frame rearrangements. Some clones are lacking; in checked studies, under half of them reflect an unresolved V gene, and why the rest are absent is not known. Clone size and V and J calls were adopted from that table, with D and trimming inferred from the DNA. For this sample there are about 93,000 clones; approximately 69% appear just once. Clones ranked in the top ten supply 5.5% to 6% of the sample.

The receptor comes from a boy younger than 18 in good health and CMV-seropositive. The sequence joins TRBV19 to TRBJ2-1, and 8 junctional nucleotides match TRBD1. Sequences were obtained from PBMCs. The CDR3 region: CASSIVGTGSDEQFF. Here is the DNA: TGTGCCAGTAGTATAGTGGGGACAGGTAGCGATGAGCAGTTCTTC.